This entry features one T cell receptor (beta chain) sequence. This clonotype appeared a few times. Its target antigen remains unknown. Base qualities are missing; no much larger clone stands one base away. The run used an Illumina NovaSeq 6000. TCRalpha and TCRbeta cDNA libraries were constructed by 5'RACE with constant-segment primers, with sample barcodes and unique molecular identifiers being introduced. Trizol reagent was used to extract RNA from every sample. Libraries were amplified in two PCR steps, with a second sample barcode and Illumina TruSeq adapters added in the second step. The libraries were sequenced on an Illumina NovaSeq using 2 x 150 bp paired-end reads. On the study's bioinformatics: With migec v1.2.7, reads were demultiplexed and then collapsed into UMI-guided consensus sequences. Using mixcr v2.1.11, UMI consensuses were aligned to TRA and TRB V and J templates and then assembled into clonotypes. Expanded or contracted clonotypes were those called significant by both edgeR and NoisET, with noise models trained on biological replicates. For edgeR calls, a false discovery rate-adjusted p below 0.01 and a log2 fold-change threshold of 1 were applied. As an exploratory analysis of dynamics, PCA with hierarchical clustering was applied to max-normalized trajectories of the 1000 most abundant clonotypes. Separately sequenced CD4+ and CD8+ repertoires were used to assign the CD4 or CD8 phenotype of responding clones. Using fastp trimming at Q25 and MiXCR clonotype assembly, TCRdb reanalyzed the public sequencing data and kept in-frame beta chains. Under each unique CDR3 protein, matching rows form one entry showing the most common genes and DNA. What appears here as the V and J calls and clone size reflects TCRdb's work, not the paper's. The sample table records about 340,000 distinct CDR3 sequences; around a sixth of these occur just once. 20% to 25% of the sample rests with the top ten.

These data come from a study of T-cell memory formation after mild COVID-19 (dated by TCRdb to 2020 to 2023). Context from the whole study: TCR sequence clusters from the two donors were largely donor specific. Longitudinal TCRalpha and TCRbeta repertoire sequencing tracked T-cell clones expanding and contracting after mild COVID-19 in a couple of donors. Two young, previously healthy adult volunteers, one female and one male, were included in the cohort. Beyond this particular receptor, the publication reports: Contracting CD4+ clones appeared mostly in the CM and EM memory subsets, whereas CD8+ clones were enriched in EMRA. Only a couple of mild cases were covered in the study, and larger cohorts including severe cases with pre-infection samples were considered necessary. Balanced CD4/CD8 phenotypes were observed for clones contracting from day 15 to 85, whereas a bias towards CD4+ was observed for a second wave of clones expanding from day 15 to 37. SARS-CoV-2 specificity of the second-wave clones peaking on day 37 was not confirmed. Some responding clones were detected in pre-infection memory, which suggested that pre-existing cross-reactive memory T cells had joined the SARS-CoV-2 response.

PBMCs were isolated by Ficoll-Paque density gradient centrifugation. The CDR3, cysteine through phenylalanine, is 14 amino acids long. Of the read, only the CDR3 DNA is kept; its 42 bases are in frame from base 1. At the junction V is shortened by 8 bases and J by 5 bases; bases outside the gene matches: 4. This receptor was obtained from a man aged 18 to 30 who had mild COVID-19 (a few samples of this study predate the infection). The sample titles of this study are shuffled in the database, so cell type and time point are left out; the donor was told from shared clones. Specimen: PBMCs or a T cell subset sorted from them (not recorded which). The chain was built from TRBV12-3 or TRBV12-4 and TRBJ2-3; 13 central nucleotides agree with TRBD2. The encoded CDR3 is CASGLAGAKDTQYF. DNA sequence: TGTGCCAGCGGACTAGCGGGGGCTAAAGATACGCAGTATTTT.